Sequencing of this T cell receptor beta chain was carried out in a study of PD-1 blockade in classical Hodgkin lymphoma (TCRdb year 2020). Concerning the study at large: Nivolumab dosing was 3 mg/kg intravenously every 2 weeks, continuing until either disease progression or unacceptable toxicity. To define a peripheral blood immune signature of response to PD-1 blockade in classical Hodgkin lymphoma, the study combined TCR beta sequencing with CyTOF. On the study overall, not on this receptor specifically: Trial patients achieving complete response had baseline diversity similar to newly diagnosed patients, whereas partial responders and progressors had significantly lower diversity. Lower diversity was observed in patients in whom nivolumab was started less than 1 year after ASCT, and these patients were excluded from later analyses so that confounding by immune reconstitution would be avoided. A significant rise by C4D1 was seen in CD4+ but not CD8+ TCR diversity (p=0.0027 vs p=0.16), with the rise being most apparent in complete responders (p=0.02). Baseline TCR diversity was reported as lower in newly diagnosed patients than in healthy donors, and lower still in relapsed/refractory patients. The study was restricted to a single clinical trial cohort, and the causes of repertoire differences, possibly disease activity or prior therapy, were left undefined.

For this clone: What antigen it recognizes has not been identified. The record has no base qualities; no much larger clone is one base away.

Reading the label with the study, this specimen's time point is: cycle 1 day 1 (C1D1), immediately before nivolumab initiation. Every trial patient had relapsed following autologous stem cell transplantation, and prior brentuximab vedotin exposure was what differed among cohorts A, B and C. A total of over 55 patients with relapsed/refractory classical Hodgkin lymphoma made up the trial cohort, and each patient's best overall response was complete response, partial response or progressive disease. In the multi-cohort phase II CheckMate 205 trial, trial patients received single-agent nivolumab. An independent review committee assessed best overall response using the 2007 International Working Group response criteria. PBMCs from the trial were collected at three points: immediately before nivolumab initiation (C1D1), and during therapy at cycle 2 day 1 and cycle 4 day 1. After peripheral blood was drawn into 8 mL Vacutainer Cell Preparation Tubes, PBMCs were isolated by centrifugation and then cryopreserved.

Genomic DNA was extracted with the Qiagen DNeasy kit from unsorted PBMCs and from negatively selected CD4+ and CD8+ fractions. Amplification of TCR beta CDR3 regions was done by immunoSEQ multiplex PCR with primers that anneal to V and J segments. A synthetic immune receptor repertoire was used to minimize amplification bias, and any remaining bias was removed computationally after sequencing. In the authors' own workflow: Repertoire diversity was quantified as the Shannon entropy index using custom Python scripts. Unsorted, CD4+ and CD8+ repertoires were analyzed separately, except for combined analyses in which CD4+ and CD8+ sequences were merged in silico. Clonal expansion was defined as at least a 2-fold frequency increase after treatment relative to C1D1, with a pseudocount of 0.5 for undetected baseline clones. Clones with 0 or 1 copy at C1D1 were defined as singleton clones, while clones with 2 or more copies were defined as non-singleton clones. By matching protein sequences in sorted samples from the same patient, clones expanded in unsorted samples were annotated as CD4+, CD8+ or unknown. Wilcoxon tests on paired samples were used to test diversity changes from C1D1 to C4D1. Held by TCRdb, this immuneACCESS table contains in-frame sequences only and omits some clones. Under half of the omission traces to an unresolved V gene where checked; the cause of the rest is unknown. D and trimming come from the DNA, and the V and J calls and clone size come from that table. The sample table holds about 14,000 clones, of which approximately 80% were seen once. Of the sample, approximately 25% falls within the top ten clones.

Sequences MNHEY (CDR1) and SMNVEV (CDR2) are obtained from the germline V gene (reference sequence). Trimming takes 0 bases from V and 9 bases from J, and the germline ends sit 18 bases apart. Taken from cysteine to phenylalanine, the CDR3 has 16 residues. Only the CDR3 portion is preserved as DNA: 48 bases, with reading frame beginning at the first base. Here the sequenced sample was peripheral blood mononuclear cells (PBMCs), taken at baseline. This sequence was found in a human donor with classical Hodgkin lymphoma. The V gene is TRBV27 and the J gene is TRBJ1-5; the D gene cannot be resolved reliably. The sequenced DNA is TGTGCCAGCAGTTTATCGGTTGGGTGGGGATCTTGGCCCCAGCATTTT. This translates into CASSLSVGWGSWPQHF.